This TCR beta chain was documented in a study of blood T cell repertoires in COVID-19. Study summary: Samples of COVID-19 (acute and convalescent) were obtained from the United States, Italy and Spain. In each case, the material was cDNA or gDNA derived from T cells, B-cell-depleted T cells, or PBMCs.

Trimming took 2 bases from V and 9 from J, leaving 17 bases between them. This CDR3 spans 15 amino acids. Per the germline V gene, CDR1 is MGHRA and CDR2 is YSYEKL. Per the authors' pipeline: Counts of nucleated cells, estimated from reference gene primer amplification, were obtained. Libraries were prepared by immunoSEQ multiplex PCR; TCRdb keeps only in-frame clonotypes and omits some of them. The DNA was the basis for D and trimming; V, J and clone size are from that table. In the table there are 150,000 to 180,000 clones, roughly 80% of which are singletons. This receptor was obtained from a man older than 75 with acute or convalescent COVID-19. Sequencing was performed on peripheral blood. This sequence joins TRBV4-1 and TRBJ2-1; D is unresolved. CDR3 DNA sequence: TGCGCCAGCAGCCAATTGGGCCCTCGCTTTGGTGAGCAGTTCTTC. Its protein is CASSQLGPRFGEQFF.